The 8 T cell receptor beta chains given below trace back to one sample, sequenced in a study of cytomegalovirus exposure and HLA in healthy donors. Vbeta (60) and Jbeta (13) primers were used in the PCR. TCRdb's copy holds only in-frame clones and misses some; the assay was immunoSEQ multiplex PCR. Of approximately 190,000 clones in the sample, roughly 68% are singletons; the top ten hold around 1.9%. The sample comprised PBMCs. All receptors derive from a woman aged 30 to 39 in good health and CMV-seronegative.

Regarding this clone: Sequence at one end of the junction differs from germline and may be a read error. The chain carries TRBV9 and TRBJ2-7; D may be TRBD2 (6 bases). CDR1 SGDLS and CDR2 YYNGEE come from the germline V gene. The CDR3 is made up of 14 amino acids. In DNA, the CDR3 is TGTGCTAGCAGCGTAGGGCGGGGCCGATACGAGCAGTACTTC. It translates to CASSVGRGRYEQYF.

The CDR3, as DNA: TGTGCCAGCAGAGGGACAGGGGGCGCGTCGGGTGGCTACACCTTC. This codes for CASRGTGGASGGYTF. V and J are TRBV27 and TRBJ1-2; 12 positions agree with TRBD1. The CDR3 has 15 amino acids. The germline gives CDR1 MNHEY, CDR2 SMNVEV (reference sequence). After removal of 6 bases from V and 7 bases from J, the junction contained 9 bases not matched to a gene.

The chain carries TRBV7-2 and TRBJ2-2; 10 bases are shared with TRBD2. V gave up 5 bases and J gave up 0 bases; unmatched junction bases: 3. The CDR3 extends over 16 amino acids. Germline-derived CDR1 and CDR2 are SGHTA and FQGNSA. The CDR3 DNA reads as TGTGCCAGCAGCCCCGGACTAGCGGCGAACACCGGGGAGCTGTTTTTT. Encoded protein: CASSPGLAANTGELFF.

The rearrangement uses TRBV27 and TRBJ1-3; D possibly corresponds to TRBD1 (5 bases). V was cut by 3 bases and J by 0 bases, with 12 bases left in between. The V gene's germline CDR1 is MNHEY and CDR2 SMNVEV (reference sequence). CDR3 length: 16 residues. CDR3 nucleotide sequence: TGTGCCAGCAGTTTCCCCAGGGTGTGCTCTGGAAACACCATATATTTT. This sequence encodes CASSFPRVCSGNTIYF.

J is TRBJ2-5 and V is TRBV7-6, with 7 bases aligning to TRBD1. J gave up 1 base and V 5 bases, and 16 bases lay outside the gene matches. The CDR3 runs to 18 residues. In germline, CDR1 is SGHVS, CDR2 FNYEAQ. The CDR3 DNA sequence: TGTGCCAGCAGCCCACGACAGGGCCAGAGGCTAGTCCAAGAGACCCAGTACTTC. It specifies CASSPRQGQRLVQETQYF.

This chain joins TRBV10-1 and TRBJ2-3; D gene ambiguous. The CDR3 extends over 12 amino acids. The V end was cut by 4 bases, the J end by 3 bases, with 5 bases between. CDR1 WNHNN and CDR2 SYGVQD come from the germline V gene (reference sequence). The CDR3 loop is CASSGSTDTQYF. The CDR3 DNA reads TGCGCCAGCAGTGGTTCGACAGATACGCAGTATTTT.

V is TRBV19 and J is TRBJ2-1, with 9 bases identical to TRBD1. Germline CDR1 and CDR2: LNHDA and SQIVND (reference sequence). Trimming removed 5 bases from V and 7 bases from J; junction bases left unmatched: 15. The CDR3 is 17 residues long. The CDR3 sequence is CASSAWDRVRSWNEQFF. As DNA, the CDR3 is TGTGCCAGTAGTGCTTGGGACAGGGTAAGGAGTTGGAATGAGCAGTTCTTC.

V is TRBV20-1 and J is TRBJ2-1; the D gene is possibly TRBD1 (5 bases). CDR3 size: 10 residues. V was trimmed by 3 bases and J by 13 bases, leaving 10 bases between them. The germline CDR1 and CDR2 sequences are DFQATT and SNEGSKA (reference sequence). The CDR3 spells CSASRRAQFF. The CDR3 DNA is TGCAGTGCTAGTCGCAGGGCCCAGTTCTTC.